Listed below are T cell receptor beta chains from one sample, sequenced in a study of shared clonotypes between healthy human individuals. Measured with immunoSEQ multiplex PCR; TCRdb has only the in-frame clones, and not every one. The sample has fewer than 850,000 clones, roughly 78% seen once; the top ten hold less than 2%. The sequencing input was memory CD4+ T cells sorted from blood. Every receptor here comes from a woman aged 30 to 39 in good health. Each CDR3 is given with its conserved first and last residue. D genes are given only for firm matches. Some rows have no size entry. The others give once, few or many, or a class for an expanded clone.

clone_size | d_call | j_call | v_call | cdr3_nt | cdr3_aa
NA | NA | TRBJ2-4 | TRBV11-3 | TGTGCCAGCAGTTTGGGGGAAGGAAACATTCAGTACTTC | CASSLGEGNIQYF
NA | NA | TRBJ2-1 | TRBV9 | TGTGCCAGCAGCGTAGATGTTAGCGGTGAGCAGTTCTTC | CASSVDVSGEQFF
NA | NA | TRBJ2-1 | TRBV6-6 | TGTGCCAGCACCCCCCAGGGGGGAGCTGAGCAGTTCTTC | CASTPQGGAEQFF
NA | NA | TRBJ1-2 | TRBV28 | TGTGCCAGCAGTATTGACTTGGCGGGGGCTAGGTTATATGGCTACACCTTC | CASSIDLAGARLYGYTF
NA | NA | TRBJ1-4 | TRBV10-2 | TGCGCCAGCAGTGAAGGCTCGAGGGATGAAAAACTGTTTTTT | CASSEGSRDEKLFF
NA | NA | TRBJ2-5 | TRBV2 | TGTGCCAGCAGTGAACACCATAGGGGGTCCCAGTACTTC | CASSEHHRGSQYF
NA | NA | TRBJ1-1 | TRBV25-1 | TGTGCCAGCAGTCCCCGGACACTGAACACTGAAGCTTTCTTT | CASSPRTLNTEAFF
NA | NA | TRBJ1-4 | TRBV11-2 | TGTGCCAGCAGCCCCGGGGAAAAACTGTTTTTT | CASSPGEKLFF
NA | NA | TRBJ2-3 | TRBV28 | TGTGCCAGCAGTTCCCCCATGGGTCCGAGCACAGATACGCAGTATTTT | CASSSPMGPSTDTQYF
NA | TRBD2 | TRBJ2-3 | TRBV23-1 | TGCGCCAGCAGTCAATCCCACGCTAGCGGGAGTCCCAGCACAGATACGCAGTATTTT | CASSQSHASGSPSTDTQYF
NA | NA | TRBJ2-3 | TRBV6-5 | TGTGCCAGCAGTCCAACAGGTTCGTCAGATACGCAGTATTTT | CASSPTGSSDTQYF
NA | NA | TRBJ1-1 | TRBV5-1 | TGCGCCAGCAGCTTGCGGATCAGGGGTTCGGGCACTGAAGCTTTCTTT | CASSLRIRGSGTEAFF
NA | TRBD2 | TRBJ2-1 | TRBV7-8 | TGTGCCAGCAGCACCATAGCGGGGACTGCGTCCTACAATGAGCAGTTCTTC | CASSTIAGTASYNEQFF
few | TRBD2 | TRBJ2-1 | TRBV19 | TGTGCCAGTAGTATTATGGCTAGCGGGAGTGGTGAGCAGTTCTTC | CASSIMASGSGEQFF
few | NA | TRBJ2-3 | TRBV30 | TGTGCCTGGAAAGCTCCGGGTAGCACAGATACGCAGTATTTT | CAWKAPGSTDTQYF
NA | TRBD2 | TRBJ2-1 | TRBV11-2 | TGTGCCAGCAGCCGCCTAGCGGGAGCCAGGTACAATGAGCAGTTCTTC | CASSRLAGARYNEQFF
NA | NA | TRBJ1-1 | TRBV5-1 | TGCGCCAGCAGCGGAGGGGTGGAACAATCTCAAGCTTTCTTT | CASSGGVEQSQAFF
NA | NA | TRBJ2-1 | TRBV19 | TGTGCCAGTAGCCCCTCCGGGATAGTCTACAATGAGCAGTTCTTC | CASSPSGIVYNEQFF
few | TRBD2 | TRBJ2-2 | TRBV27 | TGTGCCAGCAGGCAGCGGGAGGAGGCCGGGGAGCTGTTTTTT | CASRQREEAGELFF
NA | NA | TRBJ2-1 | TRBV7-9 | TGTGCCAGCAGCTCCTCCGGGACCGCGAGGTACAATGAGCAGTTCTTC | CASSSSGTARYNEQFF
NA | NA | TRBJ2-6 | TRBV11-2 | TGTGCCAGCAGCTTATTTAGGTCTGGGGCCAACGTCCTGACTTTC | CASSLFRSGANVLTF
few | NA | TRBJ1-5 | TRBV28 | TGTGCCAGCAGTGAGCGCAGAGTCAATCAGCCCCAGCATTTT | CASSERRVNQPQHF
few | NA | TRBJ2-3 | TRBV4-2 | TGTGCCAGCAGCCAAAGTTCGCGGGGCACAGGCACAGATACGCAGTATTTT | CASSQSSRGTGTDTQYF
NA | NA | TRBJ1-4 | TRBV28 | TGTGCCACCGAAGACCGTCCCGTGGCTCAACGGGGTATTGAAAAACTGTTTTTT | CATEDRPVAQRGIEKLFF
NA | NA | TRBJ1-5 | TRBV19 | TGTGCCAGTAGTTCGGGGACGCAGGAAAATCAGCCCCAGCATTTT | CASSSGTQENQPQHF
NA | NA | TRBJ2-3 | TRBV5-1 | TGCGCCAGCAGCTTGGGAGGGAACACAGATACGCAGTATTTT | CASSLGGNTDTQYF